The source of this T cell receptor beta chain is a study of regulatory T cells in long-lasting Graves disease. Study details: More than 5 years of antithyroid drugs with positive TSH receptor antibodies defined persistent Graves' disease.

Construction of the TCR beta libraries employed iRepertoire HTBI primers in conjunction with Arm-PCR of CDR3 regions. TCRdb ran MiXCR on the multiplex PCR reads and lists one entry per CDR3 protein. The sample gives some 430,000 distinct CDR3 sequences, roughly 21% of which show up once; roughly 7% is in the top ten. The sample's time point: persistent/refractory GD, antithyroid drugs over 5 years with positive TRAb. After RNA was extracted from PBMCs, the TCR library was made from it. Germline CDR1 and CDR2: LNHDA and SQIVND (reference sequence). The CDR3 sequence is 15 residues long. Deletions cut 4 bases from V and 7 bases from J, with 19 bases between. Study-wide findings and caveats: When disease was persistent, TRBV28, TRBJ1-2 and TRBJ2-5 were the favored segments.

A remark on this clonotype: Its antigen is not known.

The rearrangement uses TRBV19 and TRBJ1-1; D is uncertain. The TCR originated in a female donor with Graves disease. The starting material was peripheral blood mononuclear cells (PBMCs), obtained when the disease was refractory, from a patient treated with antithyroid drugs. CDR3: CASSTPGTATIEAFF. In nucleotides, the CDR3 is TGTGCCAGTAGTACCCCCGGCACCGCTACCATTGAAGCTTTCTTT.